This T cell receptor beta chain comes out of a study of CD4 T cells in relation to SARS-CoV-2 and coronaviruses. Study details: ViraFEST: roughly 10-day antigen culture of PBMCs, then TCR beta CDR3 sequencing.

To note about this clone: Its antigen is unknown.

Unexposed donor CD4+ T cells date from 2011-2018, before the COVID-19 pandemic. The cells were cultured for 10 days before CD4+ T cells were isolated. Assay used: immunoSEQ multiplex PCR; TCRdb lists only in-frame clones, some missing. Among about 25,000 clones listed, around 78% were seen once. The material sequenced was CD4+ T cells from PBMCs, cultured in vitro. This TCR came from a human donor in good health.

CDR3 sequence: CAGGTSGSETQYF. CDR3 DNA: TGTGCCGGGGGGACTAGCGGGAGTGAGACCCAGTACTTC. The chain employs TRBV6-5 and TRBJ2-5; TRBD2 matches at 14 bases. After removal of 11 bases from V and 5 bases from J, the junction contained 4 bases not matched to a gene. The CDR3 runs 13 residues. Germline CDR1 MNHEY, CDR2 SVGAGI.